This is a list of T cell receptor beta chains from one sample in a study of shared clonotypes between healthy human individuals. Method: immunoSEQ multiplex PCR; TCRdb's copy keeps in-frame clones and lacks some. The repertoire holds fewer than 550,000 clones, nearly 80% seen once, with around 12% in the top ten. Sequenced input: PBMCs. These TCRs come from a woman between 35 and 50 years old in good health. Some clones in this sample may be carry-over from other donors' samples. The CDR3 runs from the conserved cysteine through the conserved F or W. The order of the fields is D gene, clone size, J gene, V gene, CDR3 protein, CDR3 DNA. A D gene is named only where the DNA matches it firmly. Not all rows give a size; the values are once, few, many and, for expanded clones, a class.

TRBD1 | NA | TRBJ1-2 | TRBV29-1 | CSVALGQRAYGYTF | TGCAGCGTTGCACTGGGACAGAGGGCCTATGGCTACACCTTC
NA | NA | TRBJ1-1 | TRBV18 | CASSPTTEAFF | TGTGCCAGCTCACCGACCACTGAAGCTTTCTTT
NA | NA | TRBJ1-1 | TRBV5-1 | CASSLALGTGEAFF | TGCGCCAGCAGCTTGGCCCTAGGGACGGGTGAAGCTTTCTTT
NA | few | TRBJ1-1 | TRBV4-2 | CASSQGRTANTEAFF | TGTGCCAGCAGCCAGGGACGGACGGCGAACACTGAAGCTTTCTTT
TRBD2 | NA | TRBJ2-3 | TRBV9 | CASSGRLAERSTDTQYF | TGTGCCAGCAGCGGAAGACTAGCAGAGCGGAGCACAGATACGCAGTATTTT
TRBD2 | NA | TRBJ2-2 | TRBV7-2 | CASSRGLAGGFDGELFF | TGTGCCAGCAGCAGGGGACTAGCGGGAGGGTTCGACGGGGAGCTGTTTTTT
TRBD2 | once | TRBJ2-7 | TRBV7-9 | CASSFSGTRAYEQYF | TGTGCCAGCAGCTTCTCCGGGACTAGGGCCTACGAGCAGTACTTC
TRBD2 | NA | TRBJ2-3 | TRBV11-3 | CASSPPGSGGTDTQYF | TGTGCCAGCAGCCCTCCGGGTAGCGGGGGCACAGATACGCAGTATTTT
TRBD2 | NA | TRBJ2-7 | TRBV29-1 | CSVAGLAGDSWYEQYF | TGCAGCGTTGCCGGACTAGCGGGAGATAGTTGGTACGAGCAGTACTTC
NA | few | TRBJ1-2 | TRBV5-1 | CASSSTADLISF | TGCGCCAGCAGTTCTACAGCCGACTTGATCTCCTTC
TRBD1 | NA | TRBJ2-3 | TRBV27 | CASSSLGQGEDTQYF | TGTGCCAGCAGTTCCCTGGGACAGGGGGAAGATACGCAGTATTTT
NA | once | TRBJ1-3 | TRBV29-1 | CSVQGNGDTIYF | TGCAGCGTTCAGGGTAACGGGGACACCATATATTTT
NA | many | TRBJ2-2 | TRBV4-3 | CASSQELSGELFF | TGCGCCAGCAGCCAGGAACTCTCCGGGGAGCTGTTTTTT
NA | once | TRBJ2-2 | TRBV2 | CASGQPNTGELFF | TGTGCCAGCGGACAGCCAAACACCGGGGAGCTGTTTTTT
NA | NA | TRBJ2-7 | TRBV7-9 | CASSFPGLYEQYF | TGTGCCAGCAGCTTCCCAGGACTCTACGAGCAGTACTTC
NA | NA | TRBJ1-4 | TRBV28 | CASSFRGEKLFF | TGTGCCAGCAGTTTTCGTGGGGAAAAACTGTTTTTT
TRBD1 | NA | TRBJ1-3 | TRBV13 | CASSPRQGLGNTIYF | TGTGCCAGCAGCCCCAGACAGGGTCTGGGAAACACCATATATTTT
TRBD1 | NA | TRBJ1-2 | TRBV19 | CASSTDRVYGYTF | TGTGCCAGTAGTACGGACAGGGTCTATGGCTACACCTTC
TRBD1 | NA | TRBJ2-3 | TRBV18 | CASSPGTATDTQYF | TGTGCCAGCTCACCGGGGACAGCCACAGATACGCAGTATTTT
NA | NA | TRBJ2-1 | TRBV5-1 | CASSLDRVYEQFF | TGCGCCAGCAGCTTGGATAGGGTCTATGAGCAGTTCTTC
NA | NA | TRBJ2-1 | TRBV21-1 | CASTRPWDQQFF | TGTGCCAGCACCCGGCCTTGGGACCAACAGTTCTTC
NA | once | TRBJ2-7 | TRBV30 | CAWSPLDYEQYF | TGTGCCTGGAGCCCACTCGACTACGAGCAGTACTTC
TRBD2 | NA | TRBJ2-1 | TRBV29-1 | CSVDRGGRDEQFF | TGCAGCGTTGATAGGGGTGGGAGGGATGAGCAGTTCTTC
NA | few | TRBJ1-5 | TRBV6-6 | CASIQDGNSNQPQHF | TGTGCCAGCATCCAGGACGGAAATAGCAATCAGCCCCAGCATTTT
NA | NA | TRBJ2-7 | TRBV7-3 | CASSILGGVYEQYF | TGTGCCAGCAGCATACTAGGGGGGGTCTACGAGCAGTACTTC
TRBD2 | NA | TRBJ2-7 | TRBV10-3 | CAMVGGGTYEQYF | TGTGCCATGGTGGGGGGGGGAACCTACGAGCAGTACTTC
TRBD2 | NA | TRBJ2-7 | TRBV5-5 | CASSLAVRASGNSYEQYF | TGTGCCAGCAGCTTGGCGGTTCGGGCTAGCGGGAACTCCTACGAGCAGTACTTC
NA | NA | TRBJ1-1 | TRBV29-1 | CSVSTGGNEAFF | TGCAGCGTTTCAACGGGTGGGAATGAAGCTTTCTTT
NA | NA | TRBJ2-2 | TRBV5-1 | CASSLGQAGTGELFF | TGCGCCAGCAGCTTGGGACAGGCCGGCACCGGGGAGCTGTTTTTT
TRBD2 | NA | TRBJ2-2 | TRBV6-5 | CASNSGGTGELFF | TGTGCCAGCAATAGCGGGGGGACCGGGGAGCTGTTTTTT
NA | NA | TRBJ2-3 | TRBV19 | CASSITAGSTDTQYF | TGTGCCAGTAGTATTACCGCGGGCAGCACAGATACGCAGTATTTT
NA | NA | TRBJ1-2 | TRBV30 | CAWSEFDSYGYTF | TGTGCCTGGAGTGAGTTTGACAGCTATGGCTACACCTTC
NA | NA | TRBJ1-1 | TRBV7-9 | CASSLRLGEGTEAFF | TGTGCCAGCAGCTTAAGACTGGGGGAGGGGACTGAAGCTTTCTTT
NA | NA | TRBJ1-5 | TRBV18 | CASSPTDKNQPQHF | TGTGCCAGCTCACCCACGGACAAAAATCAGCCCCAGCATTTT
TRBD1 | NA | TRBJ1-4 | TRBV2 | CASSFDRGDEKLFF | TGTGCCAGCAGCTTCGACAGGGGTGATGAAAAACTGTTTTTT
NA | NA | TRBJ2-6 | TRBV9 | CASSVGRGFSGANVLTF | TGTGCCAGCAGCGTAGGGCGGGGATTCTCTGGGGCCAACGTCCTGACTTTC
NA | few | TRBJ1-2 | TRBV5-4 | CASSLGDSDGYTF | TGTGCCAGCAGCTTAGGGGATTCAGATGGCTACACCTTC
NA | NA | TRBJ1-1 | TRBV18 | CASSLRVSRVIAEAFF | TGTGCCAGCTCACTCAGGGTTTCAAGGGTAATCGCTGAAGCTTTCTTT
TRBD1 | NA | TRBJ2-7 | TRBV30 | CAWRVPWTGEQYF | TGTGCCTGGAGAGTACCCTGGACAGGCGAGCAGTACTTC
NA | NA | TRBJ2-7 | TRBV6-5 | CASSRTANSYEQYF | TGTGCCAGCAGTCGGACAGCGAACTCCTACGAGCAGTACTTC
NA | NA | TRBJ2-5 | TRBV30 | CAWSVLPTQYF | TGTGCCTGGAGTGTACTTCCGACCCAGTACTTC
TRBD2 | NA | TRBJ2-7 | TRBV6-1 | CASTRLAGVYEQYF | TGTGCCAGCACTAGACTAGCGGGAGTTTACGAGCAGTACTTC
NA | NA | TRBJ1-2 | TRBV9 | CASSVAHGGYTF | TGTGCCAGCAGCGTAGCCCACGGGGGCTACACCTTC
NA | NA | TRBJ1-2 | TRBV9 | CASSVGPYQNYGYTF | TGTGCCAGCAGCGTAGGACCCTATCAGAACTATGGCTACACCTTC
TRBD2 | NA | TRBJ2-7 | TRBV7-9 | CASSFPTSGRYEQYF | TGTGCCAGCAGCTTTCCGACTAGCGGGAGGTACGAGCAGTACTTC
TRBD2 | NA | TRBJ2-3 | TRBV4-2 | CASSQGPSGGNTDTQYF | TGTGCCAGCAGCCAGGGCCCTAGCGGGGGAAACACAGATACGCAGTATTTT
TRBD2 | NA | TRBJ2-4 | TRBV29-1 | CSVVAGLAKNIQYF | TGCAGCGTTGTAGCGGGTCTAGCCAAAAACATTCAGTACTTC
NA | NA | TRBJ2-5 | TRBV2 | CASRKGARDPGGETQYF | TGTGCCAGCAGAAAAGGGGCCAGGGACCCAGGTGGGGAGACCCAGTACTTC
TRBD1 | NA | TRBJ1-1 | TRBV5-1 | CASRMDRGWAFF | TGCGCCAGCAGGATGGACAGGGGGTGGGCTTTCTTT
NA | NA | TRBJ2-2 | TRBV19 | CASKAAYGSNTGELFF | TGTGCCAGCAAGGCAGCGTACGGGAGTAACACCGGGGAGCTGTTTTTT
NA | NA | TRBJ1-5 | TRBV5-6 | CASSLRGNNQPQHF | TGTGCCAGCAGCTTGAGGGGGAACAATCAGCCCCAGCATTTT
NA | NA | TRBJ1-5 | TRBV9 | CASSSGAGQPQHF | TGTGCCAGCAGCTCAGGGGCAGGTCAGCCCCAGCATTTT